The rows below give T cell receptor beta chains drawn from one sample of a study of blood T cell repertoires in COVID-19. Sequencing was performed with immunoSEQ multiplex PCR; in TCRdb, only in-frame clones are kept and a portion is missing. The table shows some 400,000 clones, with roughly nine tenths occurring only once. The sequenced material came from PBMCs or T cells enriched from blood (not recorded which). The receptors were sampled from a middle-aged woman who had been exposed to COVID-19. Both conserved end residues are part of each CDR3. D genes are given only for firm matches. Clone size is shown for a subset of rows, as once, few, many or a class of expanded clone.

V gene	J gene	clone size	D gene	CDR3 length	CDR3 protein	CDR3 DNA
TRBV15	TRBJ2-1	-	TRBD1	16	CATSRDRAGGFTEQFF	TGTGCCACCAGCAGAGATCGGGCAGGGGGCTTTACTGAGCAGTTCTTC
TRBV14	TRBJ2-2	-	TRBD1	20	CASSQASSWRGQAYTGELFF	TGTGCCAGCAGCCAAGCCTCCAGTTGGAGAGGACAGGCCTACACCGGGGAGCTGTTTTTT
TRBV7-7	TRBJ2-2	-	TRBD1	15	CASSPRTGGAGELFF	TGTGCTAGCAGCCCGAGGACAGGTGGGGCCGGGGAGCTGTTTTTT
TRBV28	TRBJ1-1	-	TRBD1	15	CASSGGTGGNTEAFF	TGTGCCAGCAGTGGAGGGACAGGGGGGAACACTGAAGCTTTCTTT
TRBV27	TRBJ1-6	-	-	13	CASSQGSNSPLHF	TGTGCCAGCTCTCAGGGTAGCAATTCACCCCTCCACTTT
TRBV5-4	TRBJ2-1	-	TRBD2	15	CASSLEGWAGVEQFF	TGTGCCAGCAGCTTGGAAGGTTGGGCGGGAGTAGAGCAGTTCTTC
TRBV27	TRBJ1-1	once	TRBD1	15	CASSTHRGRNTEAFF	TGTGCCAGCAGTACTCACAGGGGGCGGAACACTGAAGCTTTCTTT
TRBV3-1/TRBV3-2	TRBJ2-1	-	TRBD2	13	CASSQVSAGGQFF	TGTGCCAGCAGCCAAGTATCAGCGGGGGGGCAGTTCTTC
TRBV19	TRBJ2-7	-	TRBD2	14	CASSIGGRRNEQYF	TGTGCCAGTAGTATCGGGGGGAGGCGGAACGAGCAGTACTTC
TRBV30	TRBJ1-1	-	TRBD1	13	CAGSTGGGTEAFF	TGTGCCGGCTCCACAGGGGGCGGCACTGAAGCTTTCTTT
TRBV15	TRBJ2-1	-	TRBD1	13	CATSRHRGDEQFF	TGTGCCACCAGCAGACACAGGGGCGATGAGCAGTTCTTC
TRBV7-8	TRBJ2-1	-	TRBD2	17	CASSPQLAGGPSNEQFF	TGTGCCAGCAGCCCCCAACTAGCGGGAGGGCCGTCTAATGAGCAGTTCTTC
TRBV14	TRBJ1-3	-	-	16	CASSQGGGTSGNTIYF	TGTGCCAGCAGCCAAGGCGGGGGTACAAGTGGAAACACCATATATTTT
TRBV7-3	TRBJ2-1	-	TRBD2	14	CASSSGLATHEQFF	TGTGCCAGCAGCTCGGGACTAGCTACGCATGAGCAGTTCTTC
TRBV5-6	TRBJ1-3	-	-	16	CASSSSLRISGNTIYF	TGTGCCAGCAGCTCTAGTCTTAGAATCTCTGGAAACACCATATATTTT
TRBV19	TRBJ1-1	-	TRBD1	14	CASRDRGRYTEAFF	TGTGCCAGTAGAGACAGGGGTCGGTACACTGAAGCTTTCTTT
TRBV2	TRBJ2-1	-	TRBD2	16	CASTDKGLAGYNEQFF	TGTGCCAGCACAGATAAGGGACTAGCGGGATACAATGAGCAGTTCTTC
TRBV10-3	TRBJ2-3	once	-	14	CAISSGPGGDTQYF	TGTGCCATCAGTTCAGGTCCAGGTGGGGATACGCAGTATTTT
TRBV18	TRBJ2-7	-	TRBD1	14	CASSPRQGVYEQYF	TGTGCCAGCTCACCACGACAGGGGGTCTACGAGCAGTACTTC
TRBV18	TRBJ1-5	-	-	16	CASSPQREGGNQPQHF	TGTGCCAGCTCACCACAGCGAGAAGGGGGCAATCAGCCCCAGCATTTT
TRBV7-9	TRBJ1-1	once	-	14	CASSFVQGNTEAFF	TGTGCCAGCAGCTTCGTACAGGGGAACACTGAAGCTTTCTTT
TRBV5-6	TRBJ1-2	-	-	13	CASSLRVDYGYTF	TGTGCCAGCAGCTTACGAGTAGACTATGGCTACACCTTC
TRBV11-2	TRBJ1-2	-	TRBD1	18	CASSLARTGVPGVEGYTF	TGTGCCAGCAGCTTAGCCCGCACAGGGGTCCCCGGGGTAGAGGGCTACACCTTC
TRBV18	TRBJ1-1	-	-	14	CASSPLAGNTEAFF	TGTGCCAGCTCACCCCTCGCGGGTAACACTGAAGCTTTCTTT
TRBV19	TRBJ1-5	-	TRBD1	15	CASSHRGGRNQPQHF	TGTGCCAGCAGTCACAGGGGAGGTCGTAATCAGCCCCAGCATTTT
TRBV30	TRBJ1-1	-	TRBD1	13	CAWSVLEGALTFF	TGTGCCTGGAGTGTATTGGAGGGGGCACTAACTTTCTTT
TRBV10-2	TRBJ2-7	-	-	14	CASSDGGLLGEQYF	TGCGCCAGCAGTGACGGGGGGCTCCTAGGCGAGCAGTACTTC
TRBV3-1/TRBV3-2	TRBJ1-1	-	-	15	CASSPTGYGGTEAFF	TGTGCCAGCAGCCCGACAGGTTATGGCGGCACTGAAGCTTTCTTT
TRBV18	TRBJ1-3	once	-	16	CASSAGGTEIGNTIYF	TGTGCCAGCTCCGCGGGGGGTACAGAGATTGGAAACACCATATATTTT
TRBV6-4	TRBJ2-1	-	TRBD2	15	CASSVSGSFDNEQFF	TGTGCCAGCAGCGTTAGCGGGAGTTTCGACAATGAGCAGTTCTTC
TRBV27	TRBJ1-5	-	-	14	CASRGGFSNQPQHF	TGTGCCAGCAGGGGGGGGTTTAGCAATCAGCCCCAGCATTTT
TRBV7-8	TRBJ1-5	-	-	16	CASSLGRGASNQPQHF	TGTGCCAGCAGCTTAGGGCGCGGTGCGAGCAATCAGCCCCAGCATTTT
TRBV20-1	TRBJ1-1	-	-	11	CSAPRNTEAFF	TGCAGTGCCCCTAGGAACACTGAAGCTTTCTTT
TRBV4-2	TRBJ2-1	-	TRBD1	15	CASSQEGTDNNEQFF	TGTGCCAGCAGCCAAGAAGGGACAGATAACAATGAGCAGTTCTTC
TRBV19	TRBJ2-1	few	TRBD1	14	CASSRPGTGYEQFF	TGTGCCAGTAGTCGACCCGGGACAGGCTATGAGCAGTTCTTC
TRBV29-1	TRBJ1-4	-	-	12	CSVRGLEEKLFF	TGCAGCGTTCGAGGGTTAGAGGAAAAACTGTTTTTT
TRBV2	TRBJ1-4	-	TRBD1	15	CASRRGTGGEEKLFF	TGTGCCAGCAGGAGAGGGACAGGGGGCGAGGAAAAACTGTTTTTT
TRBV29-1	TRBJ1-1	-	-	12	CSVERGNTEAFF	TGCAGCGTTGAACGGGGGAACACTGAAGCTTTCTTT
TRBV6-4	TRBJ2-1	-	TRBD2	16	CASSEIWSGRGDEQFF	TGTGCCAGCAGTGAGATATGGAGCGGGAGGGGAGATGAGCAGTTCTTC
TRBV28	TRBJ2-5	-	-	14	CASSLSSPRESQYF	TGTGCCAGCAGTTTAAGTTCCCCAAGAGAAAGCCAGTACTTC
TRBV9	TRBJ1-2	-	TRBD1	15	CASSVARTGLYGYTF	TGTGCCAGCAGCGTAGCTCGGACAGGCCTCTATGGCTACACCTTC
TRBV9	TRBJ2-7	-	TRBD1	15	CASSVGGQASYEQYF	TGTGCCAGCAGCGTAGGAGGACAGGCTAGCTACGAGCAGTACTTC
TRBV7-2	TRBJ2-3	-	TRBD2	17	CASSPRLAGGPGDTQYF	TGTGCCAGCAGCCCTCGACTAGCGGGAGGGCCCGGGGATACGCAGTATTTT
TRBV3-1/TRBV3-2	TRBJ2-7	-	-	12	CASSHLRNEQYF	TGTGCCAGCAGCCACCTCAGAAACGAGCAGTACTTC
TRBV5-5	TRBJ2-2	-	-	16	CASSPSRVSGTGELFF	TGTGCCAGCAGCCCTTCCCGTGTGAGCGGCACCGGGGAGCTGTTTTTT
TRBV5-1	TRBJ2-6	-	-	14	CASLAGAGANVLTF	TGCGCCAGCCTTGCGGGCGCTGGGGCCAACGTCCTGACTTTC
TRBV2	TRBJ2-5	-	-	15	CASSPSRGLGETQYF	TGTGCCAGCAGTCCATCACGAGGGTTGGGGGAGACCCAGTACTTC
TRBV19	TRBJ1-2	once	TRBD1	15	CASSAPGQQAYGYTF	TGTGCCAGTAGTGCCCCGGGACAGCAGGCTTATGGCTACACCTTC
TRBV27	TRBJ1-1	-	-	16	CASRTGRHRQNTEAFF	TGTGCCAGCAGAACTGGCCGACACCGACAAAACACTGAAGCTTTCTTT
TRBV7-9	TRBJ2-7	few	TRBD2	15	CASSPFAGGRREQYF	TGTGCCAGCAGCCCATTCGCGGGGGGGCGGAGGGAGCAGTACTTC
TRBV11-3	TRBJ1-1	once	-	11	CASSSGVEAFF	TGTGCCAGCAGCTCAGGGGTTGAAGCTTTCTTT
TRBV6-4	TRBJ2-4	-	-	14	CASSDTPWENIQYF	TGTGCCAGCAGTGACACCCCTTGGGAGAACATTCAGTACTTC
TRBV7-9	TRBJ1-5	-	-	15	CASSRGPEGNQPQHF	TGTGCCAGCAGCCGAGGTCCTGAGGGAAATCAGCCCCAGCATTTT
TRBV23-1	TRBJ2-5	once	TRBD1	15	CASSRNRGQKETQYF	TGCGCCAGCAGCCGGAACAGGGGGCAAAAGGAGACCCAGTACTTC
TRBV18	TRBJ1-5	-	-	14	CASSPMGRNQPQHF	TGTGCCAGCTCACCAATGGGGAGAAATCAGCCCCAGCATTTT
TRBV6-5	TRBJ2-7	-	-	16	CASSYSKQGGFGEQYF	TGTGCCAGCAGTTACTCGAAACAGGGCGGGTTCGGCGAGCAGTACTTC
TRBV12-5	TRBJ1-2	-	-	16	CASGLVSRTDNYGYTF	TGTGCTAGTGGTTTGGTCTCCAGGACAGACAACTATGGCTACACCTTC
TRBV11-3	TRBJ1-5	-	-	13	CASSLSAAQPQHF	TGTGCCAGCAGCTTATCTGCGGCTCAGCCCCAGCATTTT
TRBV19	TRBJ1-3	once	-	16	CASISERRPRGNTIYF	TGTGCCAGTATTAGCGAACGGAGGCCTCGGGGAAACACCATATATTTT